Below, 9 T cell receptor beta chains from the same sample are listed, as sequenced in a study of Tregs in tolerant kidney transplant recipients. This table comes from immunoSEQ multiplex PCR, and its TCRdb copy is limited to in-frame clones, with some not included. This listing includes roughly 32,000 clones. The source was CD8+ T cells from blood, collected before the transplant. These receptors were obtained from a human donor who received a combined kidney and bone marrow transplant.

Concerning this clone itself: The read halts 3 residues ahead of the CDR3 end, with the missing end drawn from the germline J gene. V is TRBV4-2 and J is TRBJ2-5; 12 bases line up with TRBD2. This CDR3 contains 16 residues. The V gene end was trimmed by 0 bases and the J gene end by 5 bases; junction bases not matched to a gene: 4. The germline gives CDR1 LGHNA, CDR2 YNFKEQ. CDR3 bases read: TGTGCCAGCAGCCAAGATCCCACTAGCGGGGGGGAGACC. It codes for CASSQDPTSGGET. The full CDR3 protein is CASSQDPTSGGETQYF.

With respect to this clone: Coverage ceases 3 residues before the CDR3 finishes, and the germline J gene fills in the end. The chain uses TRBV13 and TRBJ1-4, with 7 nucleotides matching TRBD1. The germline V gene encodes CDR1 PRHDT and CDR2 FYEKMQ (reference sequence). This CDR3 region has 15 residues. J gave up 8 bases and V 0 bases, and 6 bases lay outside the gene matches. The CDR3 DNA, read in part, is TGTGCCAGCAGCTTAGGGGGGACAGCCAACGAAAAA. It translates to CASSLGGTANEK. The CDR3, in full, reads CASSLGGTANEKLFF.

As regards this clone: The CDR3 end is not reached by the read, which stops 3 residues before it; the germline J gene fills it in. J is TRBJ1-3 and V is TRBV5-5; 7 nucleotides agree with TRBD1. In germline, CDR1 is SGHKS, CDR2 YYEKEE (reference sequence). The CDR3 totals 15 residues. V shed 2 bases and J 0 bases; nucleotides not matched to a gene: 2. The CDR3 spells CASSLRDSSGNTIYF. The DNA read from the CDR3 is TGTGCCAGCAGCTTAAGGGACAGCTCTGGAAACACC.

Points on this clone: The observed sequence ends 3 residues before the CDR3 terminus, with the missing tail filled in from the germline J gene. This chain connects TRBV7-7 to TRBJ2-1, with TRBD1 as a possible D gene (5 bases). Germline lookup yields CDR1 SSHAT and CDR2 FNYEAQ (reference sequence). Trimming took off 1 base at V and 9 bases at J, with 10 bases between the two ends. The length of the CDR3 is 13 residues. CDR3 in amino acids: CASSLGGRSEQFF. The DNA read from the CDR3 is TGTGCCAGCAGCTTAGGGGGCCGCAGTGAG.

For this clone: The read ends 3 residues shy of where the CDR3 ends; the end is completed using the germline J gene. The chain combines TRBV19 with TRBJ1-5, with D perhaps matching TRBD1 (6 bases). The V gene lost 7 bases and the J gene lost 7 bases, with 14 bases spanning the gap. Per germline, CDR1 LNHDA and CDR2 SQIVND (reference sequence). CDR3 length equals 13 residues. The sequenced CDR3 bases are TGTGCCAGTACTCCGGGGGGGGCACAGCCC. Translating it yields CASTPGGAQP. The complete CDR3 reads CASTPGGAQPQHF.

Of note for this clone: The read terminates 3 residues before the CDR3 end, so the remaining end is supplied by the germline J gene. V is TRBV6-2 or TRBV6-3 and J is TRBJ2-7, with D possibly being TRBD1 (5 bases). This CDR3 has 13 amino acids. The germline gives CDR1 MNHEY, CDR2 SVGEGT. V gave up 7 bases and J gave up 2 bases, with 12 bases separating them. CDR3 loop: CASNPSRAYEQYF. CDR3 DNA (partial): TGTGCCAGCAATCCGTCCAGGGCCTACGAG.

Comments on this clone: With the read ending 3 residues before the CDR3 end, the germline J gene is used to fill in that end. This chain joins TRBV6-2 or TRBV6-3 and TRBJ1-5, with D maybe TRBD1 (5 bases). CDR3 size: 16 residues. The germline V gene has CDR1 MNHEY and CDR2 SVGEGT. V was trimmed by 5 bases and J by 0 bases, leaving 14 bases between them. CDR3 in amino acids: CASSASGSYSNQPQHF. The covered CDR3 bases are TGTGCCAGCAGTGCATCAGGGAGCTATAGCAATCAGCCC.

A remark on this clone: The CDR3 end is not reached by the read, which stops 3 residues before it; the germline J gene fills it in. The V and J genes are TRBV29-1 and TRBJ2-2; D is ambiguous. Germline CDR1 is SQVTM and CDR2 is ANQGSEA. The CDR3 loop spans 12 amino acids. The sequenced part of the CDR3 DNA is TGCAGCGTCCCAACCCCCTCAGGCGAG. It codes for CSVPTPSGE. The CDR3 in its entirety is CSVPTPSGELFF.

This CDR3 is CASSRGTGGRTGELFF. The part of the CDR3 DNA that was read is TGTGCCAGCAGCCGCGGGACAGGGGGCCGCACCGGGGAG. This chain connects TRBV6-2 or TRBV6-3 to TRBJ2-2, with 12 bases lining up with TRBD1. The read ends 3 residues before the CDR3 terminus; that terminus is restored from the germline J gene. V lost 6 bases, J lost 4 bases, and 6 bases stayed unmatched. The CDR3 loop spans 16 amino acids. CDR1 MNHEY and CDR2 SVGEGT come from the germline V gene.